Listed below are T cell receptor beta chains from one sample, sequenced in a study of shared T cell receptors in the human thymus. The table came from immunoSEQ multiplex PCR; TCRdb's copy has only in-frame clones and leaves some out. The sample includes under 700,000 clones, about 80% of them seen just once. The data were also submitted as part of a second study, on human thymus T cells.

The sequencing sample was made of thymocytes. These TCRs come from a boy in the first two years of life with a congenital heart defect. Both conserved end residues are trimmed from each CDR3.

CDR3,V
ASSLGTSGSGF,TRBV5-6
ASTPGQGYEQF,TRBV5-1
ASSVKTGGASGANVLT,TRBV2
ASSEGEDRGTEAF,TRBV6-1
ASSLDRNTEAF,TRBV5-1
ASSAPVLGSGEGYT,TRBV9
ASTPTGNGQETQY,TRBV7-2
ASSVATLAGDTQY,TRBV9
ASSAAGWELYNEQF,TRBV6-1
AWSVRTEDQPQH,TRBV30
ASTPGHYNQPQH,TRBV6-1
ASSIGAEAEKLF,TRBV7-2
ASSSTGELF,TRBV28
ASSPDRGNYEQY,TRBV6-4
ASTVTGFNYGYT,TRBV21-1
ASSFSGRFYEQY,TRBV11-2
ASSQGADPANEKLF,TRBV9
ASSFRPGRERKYYEQY,TRBV5-4
ASSPSGANGNQPQH,TRBV18
ASSQRERSQQY,TRBV19
ASSFGNQPQH,TRBV13
ASSRTSGSVSYNEQF,TRBV4-3
ASSSRTGAHEQY,TRBV7-2
ASSKLGHFGNTIY,TRBV9
ATSSPEGKYWADQPQH,TRBV15
ASSLTGSTDTQY,TRBV11-3
ASSLGQAGELF,TRBV7-9
ASSLRPDTQY,TRBV5-4
ASKGRVAGELF,TRBV19
ASSQDGSGTSEKETQY,TRBV4-3
ASSSPWVCQDYEQY,TRBV11-3
ASSFALTGLAGSEQY,TRBV12-1
ASSGGGQGKNIQY,TRBV11-3
ASSIGMGQGRDEQY,TRBV19
ASSGGTELYEQY,TRBV25-1
ASTWREVKDTQY,TRBV5-4
ASTNRKSDGEQY,TRBV6-1
ALFPALSGINYEQY,TRBV30
ASSQASDEQF,TRBV4-2
AWRGDEQY,TRBV30
ASSQVRQGGRDEQF,TRBV4-2
ASSVAGTGVYEQY,TRBV9